This T cell receptor (beta chain) was profiled in a study of CD8+CD57+ T cells in acquired aplastic anemia (dated by TCRdb to 2017 to 2018). Regarding the research as a whole: A mean of roughly 2.9 ug of DNA, ranging from roughly 0.18 to 30 ug, was extracted from sorted CD4+ and CD8+ cells. Healthy donor samples averaged about 9.9 million reads for CD4+ and 11.0 million for CD8+ cells.

The CDR3 covers 14 residues, taking in both the cysteine and the phenylalanine. The only DNA kept is the CDR3, 42 bases in frame from the first base. From the germline V gene (reference sequence), CDR1 is LGHDT and CDR2 is YNNKEL. V and J are trimmed by 4 bases and 6 bases, and the gene matches miss 4 bases of the junction. TCR beta VDJ combination and CDR3 sequence profiling used genomic DNA as the template. An Illumina HiSeq 2000 was used for TCR repertoire sequencing. Turning to the authors' computational methods: TRBV/TRBJ rearrangement plots, CDR3 size and DJ length profiles, and Simpson's diversity index were used to evaluate the repertoires. The most abundant DNA sequence in the deep sequencing data was taken as the immunodominant clone. CDR3 amino acid sequences were screened for sharing across subjects and compared with published repertoires and the VDJdb database. TCRdb redid the processing of the public reads, applying fastp at Q25 and MiXCR, and retained in-frame beta chains. Identical CDR3 proteins give one entry, which carries the most common genes and DNA. The V and J calls shown here were made by TCRdb, not taken from the authors' results. The sample data list roughly 420,000 distinct CDR3 sequences, and roughly 64% of these were observed just once. Clones ranked in the top ten supply 3% to 4.5% of the sample.

The study deep-sequenced TCR repertoires of sorted CD4+ and CD8+ blood T cells from severe aplastic anemia patients and healthy subjects. Ficoll-Paque density gradient centrifugation was used to isolate peripheral blood mononuclear cells. Before DNA was extracted, CD4+ and CD8+ T cells were sorted using either FACS or magnetic beads. Study-level results and caveats: Although 25 to 30 CD8+ CDR3 sequences were shared by patients and controls, these sequences appeared highly expressed in patients and within the immunodominant clones of patients. CD8+ Simpson's diversity did not differ significantly between patients and healthy controls (P=0.060).

This clonotype was detected many times. There is no known antigen for this receptor. Qualities for individual bases were not recorded, and no much larger clone is one base off. The sample consisted of sorted CD4+, CD8+, or CD8+CD57+ T cells (not recorded which) from PBMCs. The receptor chain draws on TRBV3-1 and TRBJ1-4, with TRBD1 matching 8 junction bases. This TCR was sampled from a human donor in good health, serving as a control. For the CDR3, the sequence is CASSPRGLDEKLFF. The sequenced DNA: TGTGCCAGCAGCCCCAGGGGGCTGGATGAAAAACTGTTTTTT. Full variable domain (CDR3 extended with the reference TRBV3-1 and TRBJ1-4 proteins): DTAVSQTPKYLVTQMGNDKSIKCEQNLGHDTMYWYKQDSKKFLKIMFSYNNKELIINETVPNRFSPKSPDKAHLNLHINSLELGDSAVYFCASSPRGLDEKLFFGSGTQLSVL.